Detailed here is one T cell receptor beta chain. What it binds is unknown. The data were obtained in a study of STAT5B mutations in CD4+ large granular lymphocyte leukemia. The overall study: Among healthy controls, a particular HLA allele went with more CDR3 'QG' motifs. Study observations and caveats: The CD4+ versus CD8+ T-LGLL clonality difference may reflect limited sample size. Without putative leukemic clones, patient CD4-sorted repertoires remained more clonal than healthy CD4+ repertoires.

The method was immunoSEQ multiplex PCR; TCRdb's version includes in-frame clones alone and lacks a portion of them. Of tens of thousands of clones in the sample, less than 75% were seen once. The CDR3 is 15 amino acids. The germline gives CDR1 SGDLS, CDR2 YYNGEE. The germline V and J ends were trimmed by 0 bases and 1 base, with 9 bases remaining between them. The material sequenced was CD4+ T cells from blood buffy coats. The J gene is TRBJ2-3, the V gene TRBV9; a weak D match, TRBD1 (6 bases). The receptor was derived from a human donor in good health. The CDR3 protein is CASSVGTVRTDTQYF. CDR3 bases: TGTGCCAGCAGCGTAGGGACAGTTCGCACAGATACGCAGTATTTT.